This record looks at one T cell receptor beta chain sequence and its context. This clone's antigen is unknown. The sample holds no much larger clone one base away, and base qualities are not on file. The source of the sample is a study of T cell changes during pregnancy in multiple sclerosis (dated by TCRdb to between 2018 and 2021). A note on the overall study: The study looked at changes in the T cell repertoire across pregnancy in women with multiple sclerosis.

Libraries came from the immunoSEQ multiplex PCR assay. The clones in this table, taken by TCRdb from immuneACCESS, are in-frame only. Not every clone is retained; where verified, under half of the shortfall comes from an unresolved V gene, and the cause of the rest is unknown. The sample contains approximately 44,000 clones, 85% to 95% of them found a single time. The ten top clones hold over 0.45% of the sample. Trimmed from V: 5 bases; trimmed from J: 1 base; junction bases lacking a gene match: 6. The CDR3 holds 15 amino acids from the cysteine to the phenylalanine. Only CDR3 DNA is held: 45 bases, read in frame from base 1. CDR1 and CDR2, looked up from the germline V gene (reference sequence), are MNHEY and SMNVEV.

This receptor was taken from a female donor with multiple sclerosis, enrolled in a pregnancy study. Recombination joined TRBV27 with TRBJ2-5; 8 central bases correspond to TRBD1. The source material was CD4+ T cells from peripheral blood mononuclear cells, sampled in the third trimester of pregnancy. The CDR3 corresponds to CASSDDRGPQETQYF. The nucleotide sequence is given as TGTGCCAGCAGTGACGACAGGGGTCCCCAAGAGACCCAGTACTTC.